These 22 T cell receptor beta chains were all obtained from the same sample, sequenced in a study of CD8 T cells in ankylosing spondylitis (dated by TCRdb to between 2016 and 2019). Library preparation used 5' RACE. The sequencer listed for this sample is Illumina HiSeq 2500. In TCRdb, the public reads were trimmed at Q25 with fastp and aligned with MiXCR, with productive beta chains retained. One record per CDR3 amino acid sequence lists the most common genes and DNA. This sample gives 250,000 or so distinct CDR3 sequences in total; about 10% of them show up just once. The ten largest make up under 8% of the sample. The sample taken for sequencing was blood, either unsorted or a sorted T cell fraction (not recorded which). These receptors all stem from a male donor with ankylosing spondylitis or in good health (not recorded which).

This clonotype has at least ten counts. The chain links TRBV5-1 to TRBJ2-7; 8 bases map to TRBD1. This CDR3 region has 13 residues. Germline CDR1 reads SGHRS; CDR2 reads YFSETQ. V was clipped by 1 base and J by 7 bases; unmatched bases: 4. The CDR3 here is CASSLWTGYEQYF. DNA for the CDR3: TGCGCCAGCAGCTTGTGGACAGGGTATGAGCAGTACTTC.

This clonotype appeared many times. A much larger clone lies one base from this, so it may be a read error. The V gene is TRBV5-1, the J gene TRBJ1-1; maybe TRBD1 (6 bases). Trimming took off 0 bases at V and 0 bases at J, with 6 bases between the two ends. The CDR3 is made up of 14 amino acids. The germline CDR1 and CDR2 sequences are SGHRS and YFSETQ. The CDR3 sequence: CASSLGQVNTEAFF. In DNA form, the CDR3 reads TGCGCCAGCAGCTTGGGACAGGTGAACACTGAAGCTTTCTTT.

The rearrangement links TRBV6-6 to TRBJ2-1, with TRBD2 identical over 10 bases. Germline CDR1 reads MNHNY; CDR2 reads SVGAGI (reference sequence). The CDR3 has 11 residues. V shed 4 bases and J 13 bases; nucleotides not matched to a gene: 1. CDR3 region: CASSSSGGQFF. The CDR3 DNA reads TGTGCCAGCAGTTCTAGCGGGGGCCAGTTCTTC.

Ten or more counts support this clonotype. The J gene is TRBJ1-2, the V gene TRBV5-1, with 7 bases aligning to TRBD1. Germline CDR1 and CDR2: SGHRS and YFSETQ. The CDR3 spans 12 residues. Trimming at V came to 4 bases and at J to 4 bases, leaving 1 base not matched to a gene. This chain's CDR3 is CASSRDSYGYTF. CDR3 DNA sequence: TGCGCCAGCAGCCGGGACAGCTATGGCTACACCTTC.

In its sample, this clonotype was seen many times. The chain uses TRBV20-1 and TRBJ2-3; D uncertain. V was shortened by 6 bases and J by 3 bases, with 10 bases between the two germline ends. CDR3 length: 12 residues. CDR1 is DFQATT, CDR2 SNEGSKA, per germline (reference sequence). CDR3: CSAAFPTDTQYF. The CDR3 DNA sequence: TGCAGTGCAGCCTTTCCTACAGATACGCAGTATTTT.

The chain has TRBV7-8 and TRBJ1-1; no definite D call. In germline, CDR1 is SGHVS, CDR2 FQNEAQ. The CDR3 contains 14 residues. V lost 3 bases and J lost 0, with 8 bases in between. The CDR3 DNA reads TGTGCCAGCAGCTTGCGGGTATTGAACACTGAAGCTTTCTTT. Translated, it gives CASSLRVLNTEAFF.

The J gene is TRBJ2-7, the V gene TRBV24-1; the D call may be TRBD1 or TRBD2 (5 bases each). This CDR3 has 13 residues. Germline loops: CDR1 KGHDR, CDR2 SFDVKD. With 3 bases removed from V and 3 bases from J, the gap between germline ends came to 8 bases. The DNA for the CDR3 is TGTGCCACCAGTGATGGGGGAAACTACGAGCAGTACTTC. It codes for CATSDGGNYEQYF.

This clonotype was counted only a few times. V gene TRBV25-1 combines with J gene TRBJ2-5; 10 positions match TRBD2. Looked up from germline, CDR1 is MGHDK and CDR2 is SYGVNS. The CDR3 is 15 residues long. V lost 5 bases, J lost 3 bases, and 6 bases stayed unmatched. CDR3 DNA: TGTGCCAGCAGTTTTAGCGGGGGGATCAAAGAGACCCAGTACTTC. Encoded protein: CASSFSGGIKETQYF.

This clonotype was observed many times. The V call is TRBV28, the J call TRBJ2-7; 7 bases fit TRBD2. V gave up 6 bases and J gave up 7 bases; unmatched junction bases: 9. The CDR3 covers 13 residues. In germline, CDR1 is MDHEN, CDR2 SYDVKM. CDR3 region: CASRVAGDGEQYF. In DNA form, the CDR3 reads TGTGCCAGCAGGGTAGCGGGCGACGGGGAGCAGTACTTC.

This clonotype showed up many times. The CDR3 region is CAIRPGQGGDEQYF. The CDR3, as DNA: TGTGCCATCAGGCCGGGACAGGGGGGCGACGAGCAGTACTTC. The chain recombines TRBV10-3 with TRBJ2-7; 11 nucleotides agree with TRBD1. Germline V CDR1 and CDR2: ENHRY, SYGVKD. J lost 5 bases, V lost 6 bases, and 6 bases had no gene match. The CDR3 is 14 residues long.

The sample holds many counts of this clonotype. The chain uses TRBV9 and TRBJ2-1; no clear D gene. The CDR3 has 16 residues. The germline CDR1 and CDR2 sequences are SGDLS and YYNGEE. V dropped 0 bases and J dropped 1 base, with 11 bases sitting between them. The DNA for the CDR3 is TGTGCCAGCAGCGTAGCTCTGACGTATTCCTACAATGAGCAGTTCTTC. Translating it yields CASSVALTYSYNEQFF.

This clonotype occurred many times. The V and J genes are TRBV27 and TRBJ2-4, with 9 bases fitting TRBD2. Germline V gives CDR1 MNHEY, CDR2 SMNVEV (reference sequence). The J segment lost 0 bases and the V segment lost 1 base, leaving 7 bases of the junction unmatched. CDR3 length: 18 amino acids. The CDR3: CASSLCTSGLVAKNIQYF. The CDR3 DNA reads TGTGCCAGCAGTTTATGTACTAGCGGGCTGGTAGCCAAAAACATTCAGTACTTC.

This clonotype was seen at least ten times. This chain connects TRBV12-3 or TRBV12-4 to TRBJ2-2; 9 nucleotides match TRBD1. Losses at the gene ends were 7 bases for V and 0 bases for J; bases not matched to a gene: 3. The CDR3 length is 15 residues. The CDR3 DNA follows: TGTGCCAGCAATAGACAGGGGGCGAACACCGGGGAGCTGTTTTTT. Translated, it gives CASNRQGANTGELFF.

This clonotype appeared many times. This chain connects TRBV29-1 to TRBJ2-7; the D gene is possibly TRBD1 (5 bases). Germline V gives CDR1 SQVTM, CDR2 ANQGSEA. V lost 2 bases and J 2 bases, leaving 7 bases between the germline ends. This CDR3 comprises 12 residues. CDR3 protein: CSVEMGPYEQYF. The CDR3 nucleotides are TGCAGCGTTGAAATGGGGCCCTACGAGCAGTACTTC.

In this sample, this clonotype turned up many times. The genes are TRBV7-9 and TRBJ2-7; a weak D match, TRBD2 (6 bases). Trimming removed 4 bases at V and 3 bases at J, with 13 bases between. CDR1 and CDR2 from the germline V gene are SEHNR and FQNEAQ (reference sequence). This CDR3 has 14 residues. The CDR3 is CASSSLAPFYEQYF. The CDR3 coding sequence is TGTGCCAGCAGCTCACTAGCCCCCTTCTACGAGCAGTACTTC.

In this sample, this clonotype turned up many times. The chain has TRBV7-8 and TRBJ2-3; D tentatively fits TRBD1 or TRBD2 (5 bases each). The CDR3 has 18 residues. V was shortened by 2 bases and J by 2 bases, with 20 bases between the two germline ends. Germline CDR1 and CDR2: SGHVS and FQNEAQ. The CDR3 sequence: CASSLSITGGWATDTQYF. Here the CDR3 DNA reads TGTGCCAGCAGCTTAAGTATCACAGGAGGATGGGCCACAGATACGCAGTATTTT. Drawing the rest from reference TRBV7-8 and TRBJ2-3, the complete variable domain is GAGVSQSPRYKVAKRGQDVALRCDPISGHVSLFWYQQALGQGPEFLTYFQNEAQLDKSGLPSDRFFAERPEGSVSTLKIQRTQQEDSAVYLCASSLSITGGWATDTQYFGPGTRLTVL.

This clonotype was counted many times. The chain carries TRBV5-1 and TRBJ2-2; perhaps TRBD1 as D (7 bases). V dropped 4 bases and J dropped 10 bases, with 14 bases sitting between them. This CDR3 comprises 13 residues. CDR1 is SGHRS and CDR2 is YFSETQ in the germline V gene. The CDR3 is CASSVDREVELFF. The CDR3, as DNA: TGCGCCAGCAGCGTCGACAGGGAGGTGGAGCTGTTTTTT.

The table lists this clonotype with a few counts. This rearrangement joins TRBV29-1 to TRBJ2-3; possible D gene TRBD2, 5 bases. The V gene lost 6 bases and the J gene lost 6 bases, with 13 bases spanning the gap. CDR3 length: 12 residues. Germline V gives CDR1 SQVTM, CDR2 ANQGSEA. CDR3 in DNA: TGCAGCGTAAACGGGGTTCGGGATACGCAGTATTTT. Translating it yields CSVNGVRDTQYF.

This clonotype has a count of ten or more. The rearrangement links TRBV4-2 to TRBJ2-5; 11 positions agree with TRBD2. Unmatched junction bases numbered 4, after V lost 1 base and J lost 0 bases. CDR1 LGHNA and CDR2 YNFKEQ come from the germline V gene. The CDR3 has 17 residues. The CDR3 DNA is TGTGCCAGCAGCCAAGGTCCTAGCGGGGGGAACCAAGAGACCCAGTACTTC. It yields the protein CASSQGPSGGNQETQYF.

As regards this clonotype: One junction end does not reproduce the germline sequence, and a read error may be involved. The chain employs TRBV12-3 or TRBV12-4 and TRBJ2-1; perhaps TRBD1 as D (7 bases). This CDR3 spans 12 amino acids. The CDR3: CASSPGGNEQIF. The CDR3 coding sequence is TGTGCCAGCAGTCCAGGGGGGAATGAGCAGATCTTC.

This clonotype was detected many times. The chain joins TRBV20-1 to TRBJ2-3; weak D call: TRBD2 (6 bases). Germline-derived CDR1 and CDR2 are DFQATT and SNEGSKA (reference sequence). This CDR3 is 13 amino acids long. The CDR3 DNA reads as TGCAGCCTCAGCGGGCAAAGCACAGATACGCAGTATTTT. It is translated as CSLSGQSTDTQYF.

The CDR3 is CASRGQLNQPQHF. The DNA for the CDR3 is TGTGCCAGCAGAGGACAGCTCAATCAGCCCCAGCATTTT. The chain has TRBV6-6 and TRBJ1-5, with D possibly being TRBD1 (6 bases). The CDR3 loop spans 13 amino acids. Between the trimmed V and J ends, which lost 6 bases and 3 bases, there was a span of 9 bases. Germline V gene lookup returns CDR1 MNHNY and CDR2 SVGAGI (reference sequence).